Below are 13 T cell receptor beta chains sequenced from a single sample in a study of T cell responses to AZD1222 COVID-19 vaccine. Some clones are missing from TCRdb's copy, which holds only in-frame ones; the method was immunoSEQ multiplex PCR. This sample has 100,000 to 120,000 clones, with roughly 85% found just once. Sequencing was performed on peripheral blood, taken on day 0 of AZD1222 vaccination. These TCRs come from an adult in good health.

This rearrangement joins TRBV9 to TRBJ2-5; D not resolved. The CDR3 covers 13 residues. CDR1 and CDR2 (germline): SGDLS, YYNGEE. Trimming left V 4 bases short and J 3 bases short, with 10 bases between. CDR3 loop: CASSNNMKETQYF. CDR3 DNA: TGTGCCAGCAGCAATAACATGAAAGAGACCCAGTACTTC.

The CDR3 region has the DNA TGTGCCAGCAGCTCCCAGGGACAGGAGTACAATGAGCAGTTCTTC. Translated, it gives CASSSQGQEYNEQFF. The rearrangement joins TRBV7-3 to TRBJ2-1; 8 nucleotides match TRBD1. This CDR3 has 15 residues. Germline assignment: CDR1 SGHTA and CDR2 FQGTGA. After removal of 4 bases from V and 4 bases from J, the junction contained 6 bases not matched to a gene.

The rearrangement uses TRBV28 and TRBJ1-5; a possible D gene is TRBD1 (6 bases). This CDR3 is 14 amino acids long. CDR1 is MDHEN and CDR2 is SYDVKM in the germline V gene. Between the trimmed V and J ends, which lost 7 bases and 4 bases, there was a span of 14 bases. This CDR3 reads CASKLDRGNQPQHF. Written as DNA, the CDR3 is TGTGCCAGCAAACTGGACAGAGGTAATCAGCCCCAGCATTTT.

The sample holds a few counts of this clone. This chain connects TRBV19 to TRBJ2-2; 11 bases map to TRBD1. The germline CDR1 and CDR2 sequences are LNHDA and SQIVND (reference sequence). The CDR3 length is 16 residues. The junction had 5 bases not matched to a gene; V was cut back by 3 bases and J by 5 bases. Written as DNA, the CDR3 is TGTGCCAGTAGTATCGGACAGGGGGCTGGGACCGGGGAGCTGTTTTTT. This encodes CASSIGQGAGTGELFF.

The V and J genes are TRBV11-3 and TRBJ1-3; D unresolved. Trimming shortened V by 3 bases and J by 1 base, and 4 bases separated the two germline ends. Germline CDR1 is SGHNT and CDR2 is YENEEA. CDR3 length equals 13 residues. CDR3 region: CASSFESGNTIYF. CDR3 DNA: TGTGCCAGCAGCTTTGAATCTGGAAACACCATATATTTT.

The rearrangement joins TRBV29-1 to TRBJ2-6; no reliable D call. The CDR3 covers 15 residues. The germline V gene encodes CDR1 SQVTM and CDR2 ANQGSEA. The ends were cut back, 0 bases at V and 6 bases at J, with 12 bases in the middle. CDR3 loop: CSVEESKGKANVLTF. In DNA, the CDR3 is TGCAGCGTTGAAGAATCAAAAGGGAAGGCCAACGTCCTGACTTTC.

CDR3 sequence (DNA): TGTGCCAGCTCACCAAAACGGACAGGGGGCCGCCACGAGCAGTACTTC. Protein product: CASSPKRTGGRHEQYF. The rearrangement joins TRBV18 to TRBJ2-7; 11 bases match TRBD1. This CDR3 region has 16 residues. Germline CDR1 and CDR2: KGHSH and LQKENI. The J segment lost 5 bases and the V segment lost 2 bases, leaving 8 bases of the junction unmatched.

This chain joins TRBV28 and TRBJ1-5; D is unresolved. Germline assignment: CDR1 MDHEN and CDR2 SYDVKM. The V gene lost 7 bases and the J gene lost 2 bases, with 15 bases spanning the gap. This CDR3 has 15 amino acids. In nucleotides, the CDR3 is TGTGCCAGCACCTCTCGGGGAGCAGGCAATCAGCCCCAGCATTTT. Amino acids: CASTSRGAGNQPQHF.

The CDR3 is CASSSRGGQGTYEQYF. CDR3 coding DNA: TGTGCCAGCAGCTCCAGGGGTGGACAGGGCACCTACGAGCAGTACTTC. This sequence joins TRBV5-4 and TRBJ2-7, with 8 bases lining up with TRBD1. From germline, CDR1 is SGHNT and CDR2 YYREEE (reference sequence). There are 16 residues in the CDR3. V trimming: 3 bases; J trimming: 2 bases; junction bases outside the gene matches: 10.

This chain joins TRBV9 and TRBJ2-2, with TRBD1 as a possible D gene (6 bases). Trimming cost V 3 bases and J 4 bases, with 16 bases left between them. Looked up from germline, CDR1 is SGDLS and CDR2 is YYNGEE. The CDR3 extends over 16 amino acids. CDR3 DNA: TGTGCCAGCAGCGGCCCAAATACAGGGATCACCGGGGAGCTGTTTTTT. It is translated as CASSGPNTGITGELFF.

The CDR3 bases are TGTGCCAGCTCACCTATGCGGGGGCTTGAGTCACCCCTCCACTTT. Its protein product is CASSPMRGLESPLHF. V is TRBV18 and J is TRBJ1-6; D might be TRBD1 (6 bases). V was cut by 3 bases and J by 10 bases, with 16 bases left in between. Germline CDR1 KGHSH, CDR2 LQKENI. The CDR3 is 15 amino acids.

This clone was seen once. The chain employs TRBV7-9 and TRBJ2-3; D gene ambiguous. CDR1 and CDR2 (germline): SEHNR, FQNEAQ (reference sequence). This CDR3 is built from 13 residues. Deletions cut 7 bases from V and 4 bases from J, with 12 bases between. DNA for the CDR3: TGTGCCAGCACCAACACCGGCCCAGATACGCAGTATTTT. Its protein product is CASTNTGPDTQYF.

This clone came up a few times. In DNA form, the CDR3 reads TGCGCCAGCAGCCCGAAAAGGGACTGGTGGTTGTCGAATGAGCAGTTCTTC. This codes for CASSPKRDWWLSNEQFF. The chain has TRBV5-1 and TRBJ2-1; a weak D match, TRBD2 (6 bases). CDR3 length: 17 amino acids. V was trimmed by 4 bases and J by 7 bases, leaving 24 bases between them. Germline V gene lookup returns CDR1 SGHRS and CDR2 YFSETQ.